This TCR beta chain comes out of a study of blood T cell repertoires in COVID-19. About the research overall: Donors in the United States, Italy and Spain gave samples during acute or convalescent COVID-19. PBMCs, B-cell-depleted T cells, or T cells were the source of the cDNA or gDNA that made up the material.

Losses at the gene ends were 1 base for V and 4 bases for J; bases not matched to a gene: 4. From germline, CDR1 is PRHDT and CDR2 FYEKMQ (reference sequence). The CDR3 is 16 amino acids. Data came from immunoSEQ multiplex PCR; TCRdb stores just in-frame clones and leaves some out. The profile shows approximately 280,000 clones, nearly 90% of them singletons. Sequencing used PBMCs or T cells enriched from blood (not recorded which). This TCR derives from a woman aged 18-35 years with acute COVID-19. The J gene is TRBJ2-2, the V gene TRBV13; 9 nucleotides align to TRBD2. The chain's CDR3 is CASSLVAGAVTGELFF. In DNA, the CDR3 is TGTGCCAGCAGCTTAGTAGCGGGAGCGGTCACCGGGGAGCTGTTTTTT.